One sample yielded the 4 T cell receptor beta chains listed below, sequenced in a study of shared clonotypes between healthy human individuals. TCRdb's copy holds only in-frame clones and misses some; the assay was immunoSEQ multiplex PCR. Altogether about 480,000 clones are present, 79% being singletons, with the ten largest covering approximately 13%. The specimen sequenced was PBMCs. The receptors originated from a woman in her 40s in good health. Some clones in this sample may be carry-over from other donors' samples.

The rearrangement links TRBV5-1 to TRBJ2-7; TRBD2 matches at 13 bases. CDR3 size: 16 residues. V lost 3 bases to trimming and J lost 3 bases; unmatched junction nucleotides: 6. Germline V gives CDR1 SGHRS, CDR2 YFSETQ. Written as DNA, the CDR3 is TGCGCCAGCAGCTCCGGGACTAGCGGGAAGCACTACGAGCAGTACTTC. Translating it yields CASSSGTSGKHYEQYF.

This sequence joins TRBV7-2 and TRBJ1-1, with a tentative D call TRBD1 (6 bases). Per the germline V gene, CDR1 is SGHTA and CDR2 is FQGNSA. CDR3 length: 15 residues. Deletions cut 5 bases from V and 2 bases from J, with 15 bases between. In DNA form, the CDR3 reads TGTGCCAGCAGCAGAACGGGGACACATAACACTGAAGCTTTCTTT. It yields the protein CASSRTGTHNTEAFF.

DNA for the CDR3: TGTGCCAGCAGCTCCGGGGCAGAACTATCACCCCTCCACTTT. Translated: CASSSGAELSPLHF. The rearrangement joins TRBV5-6 to TRBJ1-6, with a tentative D call TRBD1 (5 bases). The V and J ends lost 3 bases and 10 bases respectively, with 14 bases between them. The germline CDR1 and CDR2 sequences are SGHDT and YYEEEE. This CDR3 comprises 14 residues.

The CDR3 reads CASSYSNRVGYTF. CDR3 nucleotide sequence: TGTGCCAGCAGTTATTCGAACAGGGTTGGCTACACCTTC. The chain couples TRBV6-5 to TRBJ1-2, with D possibly being TRBD1 (6 bases). This CDR3 contains 13 residues. Trimming took 3 bases from V and 7 from J, leaving 12 bases between them. CDR1 is MNHEY and CDR2 is SVGAGI in the germline V gene.